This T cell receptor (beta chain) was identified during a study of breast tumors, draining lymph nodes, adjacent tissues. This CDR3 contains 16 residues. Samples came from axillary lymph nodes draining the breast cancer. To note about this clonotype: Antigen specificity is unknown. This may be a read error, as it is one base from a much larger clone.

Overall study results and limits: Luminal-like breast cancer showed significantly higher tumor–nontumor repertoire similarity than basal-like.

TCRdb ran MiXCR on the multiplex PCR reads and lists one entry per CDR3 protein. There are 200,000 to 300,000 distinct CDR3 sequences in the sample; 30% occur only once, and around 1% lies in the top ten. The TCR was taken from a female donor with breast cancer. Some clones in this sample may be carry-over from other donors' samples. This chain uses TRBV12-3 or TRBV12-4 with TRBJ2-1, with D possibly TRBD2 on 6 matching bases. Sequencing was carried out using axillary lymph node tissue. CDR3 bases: TGTGCCAGCAGTTTAGGTTCCGGGAGTTACTACAGTGAGCAGTTCTTC. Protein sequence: CASSLGSGSYYSEQFF.